This T cell receptor (beta chain) was profiled in a study of naive and memory T cell subsets. Study-wide findings and caveats: Over 90% of naive TCR sequences appeared only once, unlike memory subsets. Gini index rose across naive, CM, EM and EMRA in CD4 and CD8. No ground truth validated the naive and memory repertoire findings.

Two oligonucleotides, mixed equimolar, formed the beta constant-region primer covering TRBC1 and TRBC2. The ligated cDNA underwent four PCR rounds using SP2 and nested alpha and beta constant-region primers. A 12-nucleotide UMI and the SP2 primer were added to the cDNA 3' end by oligonucleotide ligation. A single record per CDR3 protein comes from TCRdb applying MiXCR to the UMI-ligation and nested PCR reads. Among about 120,000 distinct CDR3 sequences listed, roughly 36% were seen once. The table lists this clonotype with a few counts. The target antigen is unknown. The receptor was isolated from a human donor in good health. Sequenced material: central memory CD4+ T cells from blood.

CDR3 amino acids: CASSFGPRRLFF. The CDR3 nucleotides are TGTGCCAGCAGTTTTGGCCCACGTAGACTGTTTTTT. The genes are TRBV12-3 or TRBV12-4 and TRBJ1-4, with D uncertain. V gave up 3 bases and J gave up 13 bases, with 12 bases separating them. The CDR3 loop spans 12 amino acids.